This T cell receptor beta chain was captured in a study of shared clonotypes between healthy human individuals. This clone was detected once. Clones were sequenced by immunoSEQ multiplex PCR, and TCRdb holds only the in-frame ones, with some missing. The table shows hundreds of thousands of clones, with 70% to 80% occurring only once. Genomic DNA for unsorted samples, which was extracted with the QIAamp DNA Blood Mini kit, came from 85 million to 90 million PBMCs. Germline V gene sequence: CDR1 SGHTA, CDR2 FQGNSA. With V trimmed by 2 bases and J by 9 bases, 8 bases remained unmatched. The CDR3 is 15 amino acids.

The TCR sequence derives from a middle-aged woman in good health. Some clones in this sample may be carry-over from other donors' samples. The chain employs TRBV7-2 and TRBJ2-1; TRBD2 aligns across 9 bases. Sequencing input: PBMCs. The CDR3 DNA reads as TGTGCCAGCAGCTTATCTGCGGGAGGGTACGGTGAGCAGTTCTTC. Protein sequence: CASSLSAGGYGEQFF.